This T cell receptor (beta chain) was identified during a study of cytomegalovirus exposure and HLA in healthy donors. Study-wide context: Most donors, around 81% of roughly 400 genotyped, fell in the Caucasian-associated ancestry cluster. Points from the study as a whole: Both high specificity and high sensitivity reportedly marked the classifier's diagnosis of cytomegalovirus status.

Concerning this clone itself: Its cognate antigen is unknown.

The ends were cut back, 1 base at V and 7 bases at J, with 16 bases in the middle. The CDR3 spans 16 residues. CDR1 and CDR2 (germline): MDHEN, SYDVKM. Amplification used 60 Vbeta primers and 13 Jbeta primers. TCRdb's table, derived via immunoSEQ multiplex PCR, lists solely in-frame clones and lacks some. The repertoire consists of some 170,000 clones, with 76% occurring once and the leading ten covering 1.3% to 1.5%. The V call is TRBV28, the J call TRBJ1-4; D is possibly TRBD1 (5 bases). Sequences were obtained from PBMCs. The receptor was isolated from a man aged 55-75 years in good health and CMV-seronegative. The CDR3 sequence: CASSLSEGMRGEKLFF. CDR3 DNA: TGTGCCAGCAGTTTATCGGAGGGTATGAGGGGTGAAAAACTGTTTTTT.